Included here is one T cell receptor beta chain sequence, with context. Its antigen is not identified. These data are taken from a study of beta chain features in type 1 diabetes. Overall study findings and caveats: Whatever favoring of shorter templates PCR might show would apply equally to patients and controls. Naive, central memory and regulatory TCRB repertoires appeared more similar among patients than healthy donors. Individuals with type 1 diabetes displayed fewer insertions and more deletions at VDJ junctions. TCRB CDR3 length was moderately but significantly reduced in all four CD4+ subsets of Type 1 diabetes patients.

The entirety of the isolated RNA underwent reverse transcription, so expressed TCRB transcripts were sequenced. This table comes from immunoSEQ multiplex PCR, and its TCRdb copy is limited to in-frame clones, with some not included. The sample has about 160,000 clones, 7.8% seen once. CDR1 and CDR2 (germline): SNHLY, FYNNEI. This CDR3 comprises 13 residues. V was cut by 6 bases and J by 4 bases, with 10 bases left in between. Sorted populations were all over 98% pure. This TCR was sampled from a woman between 40 and 50 years old with type 1 diabetes. The material sequenced was central memory CD4+ T cells from blood. The V and J genes are TRBV2 and TRBJ1-5; TRBD1 is a possible D gene (5 bases). CDR3 sequence: CASRTVLNQPQHF. In DNA form, the CDR3 reads TGTGCCAGCAGGACAGTCTTGAATCAGCCCCAGCATTTT.